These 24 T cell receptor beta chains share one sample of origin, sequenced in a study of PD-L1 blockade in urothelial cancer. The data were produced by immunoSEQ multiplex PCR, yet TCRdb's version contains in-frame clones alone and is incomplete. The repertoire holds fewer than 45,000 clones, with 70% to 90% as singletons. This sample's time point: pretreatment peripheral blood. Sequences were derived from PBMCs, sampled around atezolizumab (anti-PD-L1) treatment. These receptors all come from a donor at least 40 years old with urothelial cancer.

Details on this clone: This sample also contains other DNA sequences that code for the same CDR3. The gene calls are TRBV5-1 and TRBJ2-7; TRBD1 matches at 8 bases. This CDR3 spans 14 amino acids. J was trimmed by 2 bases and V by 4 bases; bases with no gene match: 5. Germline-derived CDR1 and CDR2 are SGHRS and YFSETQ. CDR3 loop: CASSPGTGAYEQYF. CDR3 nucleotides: TGCGCCAGCAGCCCCGGGACAGGCGCCTACGAGCAGTACTTC. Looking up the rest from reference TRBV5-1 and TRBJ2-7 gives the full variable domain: KAGVTQTPRYLIKTRGQQVTLSCSPISGHRSVSWYQQTPGQGLQFLFEYFSETQRNKGNFPGRFSGRQFSNSRSEMNVSTLELGDSALYLCASSPGTGAYEQYFGPGTRLTVT.

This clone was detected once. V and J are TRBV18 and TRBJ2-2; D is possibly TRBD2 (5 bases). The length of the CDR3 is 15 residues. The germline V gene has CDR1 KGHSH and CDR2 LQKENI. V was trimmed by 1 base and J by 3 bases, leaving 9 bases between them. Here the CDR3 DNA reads TGTGCCAGCTCACCACGGCCGAGGGACACCGGGGAGCTGTTTTTT. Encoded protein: CASSPRPRDTGELFF. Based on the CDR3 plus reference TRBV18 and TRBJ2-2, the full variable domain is NAGVMQNPRHLVRRRGQEARLRCSPMKGHSHVYWYRQLPEEGLKFMVYLQKENIIDESGMPKERFSAEFPKEGPSILRIQQVVRGDSAAYFCASSPRPRDTGELFFGEGSRLTVL.

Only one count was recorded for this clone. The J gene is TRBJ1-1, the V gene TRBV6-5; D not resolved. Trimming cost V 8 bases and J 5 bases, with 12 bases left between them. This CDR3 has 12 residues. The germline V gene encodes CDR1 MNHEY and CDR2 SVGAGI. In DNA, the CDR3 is TGTGCCAGCTCCGAGAGAGGGACTGAAGCTTTCTTT. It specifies CASSERGTEAFF.

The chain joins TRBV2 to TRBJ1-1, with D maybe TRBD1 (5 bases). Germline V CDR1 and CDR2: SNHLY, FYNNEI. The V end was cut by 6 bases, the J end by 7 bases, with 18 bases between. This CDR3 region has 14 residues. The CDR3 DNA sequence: TGTGCCAGCAGGGGGCCCCCCTACCCCCTTGAAGCTTTCTTT. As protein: CASRGPPYPLEAFF.

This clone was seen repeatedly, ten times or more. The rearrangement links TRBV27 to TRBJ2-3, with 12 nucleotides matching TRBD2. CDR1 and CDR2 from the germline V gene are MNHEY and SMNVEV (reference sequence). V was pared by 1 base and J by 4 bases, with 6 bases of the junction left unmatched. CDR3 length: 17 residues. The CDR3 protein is CASSLWLAGGGADTQYF. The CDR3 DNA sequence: TGTGCCAGCAGTTTATGGCTAGCGGGAGGGGGTGCAGATACGCAGTATTTT.

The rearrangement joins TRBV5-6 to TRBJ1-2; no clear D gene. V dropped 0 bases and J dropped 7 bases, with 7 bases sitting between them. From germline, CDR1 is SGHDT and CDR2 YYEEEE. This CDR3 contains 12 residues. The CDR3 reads CASSLGGSGYTF. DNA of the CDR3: TGTGCCAGCAGCTTGGGAGGCTCTGGCTACACCTTC.

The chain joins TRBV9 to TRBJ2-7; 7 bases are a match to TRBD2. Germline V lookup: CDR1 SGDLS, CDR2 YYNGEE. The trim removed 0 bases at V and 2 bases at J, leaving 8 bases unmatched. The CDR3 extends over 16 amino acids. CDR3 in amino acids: CASSVGWASGPYEQYF. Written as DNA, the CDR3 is TGTGCCAGCAGCGTAGGTTGGGCTAGCGGACCCTACGAGCAGTACTTC.

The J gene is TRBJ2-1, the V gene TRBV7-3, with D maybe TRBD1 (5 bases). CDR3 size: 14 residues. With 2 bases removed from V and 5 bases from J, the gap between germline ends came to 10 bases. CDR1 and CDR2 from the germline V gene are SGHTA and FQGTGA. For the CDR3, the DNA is TGTGCCAGCAGCTTAGGGGCGAGCAACAATGAGCAGTTCTTC. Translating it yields CASSLGASNNEQFF.

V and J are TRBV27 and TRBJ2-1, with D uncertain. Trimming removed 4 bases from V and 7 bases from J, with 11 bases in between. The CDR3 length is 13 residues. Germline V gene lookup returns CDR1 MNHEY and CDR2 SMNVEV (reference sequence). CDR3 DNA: TGTGCCAGCAGTTCGAGTGCCCCAAATGAGCAGTTCTTC. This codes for CASSSSAPNEQFF.

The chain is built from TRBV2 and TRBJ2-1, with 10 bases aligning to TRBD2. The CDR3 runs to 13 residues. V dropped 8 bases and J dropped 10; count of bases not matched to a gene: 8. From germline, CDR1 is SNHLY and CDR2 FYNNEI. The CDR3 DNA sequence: TGTGCCAGCTTGCTAGCGGGAGCGGGGGAGCAGTTCTTC. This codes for CASLLAGAGEQFF.

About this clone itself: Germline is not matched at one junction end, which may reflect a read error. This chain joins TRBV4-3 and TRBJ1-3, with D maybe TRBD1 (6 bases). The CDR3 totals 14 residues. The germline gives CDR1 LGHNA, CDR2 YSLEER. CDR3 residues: CASSLTGSENTIYF. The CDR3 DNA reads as TGCGCCAGCAGCCTTACAGGGTCTGAAAACACCATATATTTT.

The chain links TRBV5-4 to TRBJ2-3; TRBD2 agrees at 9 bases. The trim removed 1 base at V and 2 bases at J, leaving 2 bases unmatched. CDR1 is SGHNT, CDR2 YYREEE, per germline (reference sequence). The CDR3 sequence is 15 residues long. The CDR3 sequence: CASSLRLADTDTQYF. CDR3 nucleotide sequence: TGTGCCAGCAGCTTGCGACTAGCGGACACAGATACGCAGTATTTT.

CDR3 sequence (DNA): TGTGCCTGGAGTTGGGCAGGGGCCTCCTACGAGCAGTACTTC. Protein product: CAWSWAGASYEQYF. V is TRBV30 and J is TRBJ2-7; weak D call: TRBD1 (6 bases). This CDR3 has 14 residues. V lost 2 bases, J lost 0 bases, and 11 bases lay in between. CDR1 GTSNPN and CDR2 SVGIG come from the germline V gene (reference sequence).

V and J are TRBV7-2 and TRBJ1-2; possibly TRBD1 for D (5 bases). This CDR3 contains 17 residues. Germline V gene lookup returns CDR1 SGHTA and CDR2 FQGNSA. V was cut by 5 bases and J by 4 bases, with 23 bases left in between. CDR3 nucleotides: TGTGCCAGCAGCCCACCTCCCCCTGGGGCGTACCTCTATGGCTACACCTTC. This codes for CASSPPPPGAYLYGYTF.

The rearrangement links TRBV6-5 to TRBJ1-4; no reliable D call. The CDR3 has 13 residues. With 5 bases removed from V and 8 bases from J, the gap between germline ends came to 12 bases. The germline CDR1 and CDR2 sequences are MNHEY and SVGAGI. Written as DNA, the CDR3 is TGTGCCAGCAGTCCCCGGGCGGGGGAAAAACTGTTTTTT. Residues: CASSPRAGEKLFF.

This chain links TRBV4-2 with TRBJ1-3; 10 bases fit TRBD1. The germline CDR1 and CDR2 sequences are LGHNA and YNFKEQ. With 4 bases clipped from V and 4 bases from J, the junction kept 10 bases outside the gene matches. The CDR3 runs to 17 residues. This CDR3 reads CASSPTTGGAGGNTIYF. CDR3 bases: TGTGCCAGCAGCCCTACGACAGGGGGCGCAGGGGGAAACACCATATATTTT.

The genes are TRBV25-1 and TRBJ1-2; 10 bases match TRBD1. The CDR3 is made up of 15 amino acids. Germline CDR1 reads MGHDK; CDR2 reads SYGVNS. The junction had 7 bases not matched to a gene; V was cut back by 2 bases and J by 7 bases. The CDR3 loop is CASSEAGGQGSGYTF. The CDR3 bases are TGTGCCAGCAGTGAAGCGGGGGGACAGGGGTCTGGCTACACCTTC.

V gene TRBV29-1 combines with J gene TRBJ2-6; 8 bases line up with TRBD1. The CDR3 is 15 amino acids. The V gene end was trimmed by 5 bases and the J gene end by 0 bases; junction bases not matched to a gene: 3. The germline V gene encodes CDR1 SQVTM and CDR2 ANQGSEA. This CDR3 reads CSVRDRNSGANVLTF. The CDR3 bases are TGCAGCGTTAGGGACAGGAACTCTGGGGCCAACGTCCTGACTTTC. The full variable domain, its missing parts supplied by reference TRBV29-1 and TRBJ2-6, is SAVISQKPSRDICQRGTSLTIQCQVDSQVTMMFWYRQQPGQSLTLIATANQGSEATYESGFVIDKFPISRPNLTFSTLTVSNMSPEDSSIYLCSVRDRNSGANVLTFGAGSRLTVL.

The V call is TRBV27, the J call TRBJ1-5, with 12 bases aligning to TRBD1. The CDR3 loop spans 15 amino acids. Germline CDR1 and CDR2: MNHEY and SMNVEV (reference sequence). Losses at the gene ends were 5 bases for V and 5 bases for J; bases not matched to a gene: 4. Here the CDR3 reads CASSQRDRGHQPQHF. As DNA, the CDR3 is TGTGCCAGCAGTCAGCGGGACAGGGGGCATCAGCCCCAGCATTTT.

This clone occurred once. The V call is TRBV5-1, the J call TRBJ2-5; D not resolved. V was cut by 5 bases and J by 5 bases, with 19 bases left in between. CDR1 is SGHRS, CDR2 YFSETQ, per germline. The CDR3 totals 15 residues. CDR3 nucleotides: TGCGCCAGCAGATCAACCCTAGGAGATTGGGAGACCCAGTACTTC. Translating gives CASRSTLGDWETQYF.

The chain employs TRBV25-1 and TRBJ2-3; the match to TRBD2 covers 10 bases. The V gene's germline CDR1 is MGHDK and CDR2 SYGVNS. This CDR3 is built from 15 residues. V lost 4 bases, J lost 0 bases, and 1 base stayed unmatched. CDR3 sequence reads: CASSGTSGSTDTQYF. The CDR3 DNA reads TGTGCCAGCAGTGGGACTAGCGGTAGCACAGATACGCAGTATTTT.

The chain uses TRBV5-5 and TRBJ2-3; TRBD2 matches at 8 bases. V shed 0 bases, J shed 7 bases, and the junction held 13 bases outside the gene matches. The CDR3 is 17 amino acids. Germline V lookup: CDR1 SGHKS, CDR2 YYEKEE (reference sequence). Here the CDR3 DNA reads TGTGCCAGCAGCTTGGAAGGGACTAGGGCCCTCACGAATACGCAGTATTTT. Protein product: CASSLEGTRALTNTQYF.

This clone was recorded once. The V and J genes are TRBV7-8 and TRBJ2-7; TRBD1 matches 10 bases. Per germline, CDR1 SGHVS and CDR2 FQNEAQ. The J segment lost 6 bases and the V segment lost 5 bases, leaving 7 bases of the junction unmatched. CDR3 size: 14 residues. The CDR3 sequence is CASSTGTGESEQYF. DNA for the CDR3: TGTGCCAGCAGCACCGGGACAGGGGAATCCGAGCAGTACTTC.

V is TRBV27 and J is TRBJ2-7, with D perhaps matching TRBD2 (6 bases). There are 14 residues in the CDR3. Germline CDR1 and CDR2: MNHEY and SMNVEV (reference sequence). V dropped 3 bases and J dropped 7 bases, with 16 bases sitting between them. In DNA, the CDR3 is TGTGCCAGCAGTTTCCGGGACTCCTCCTGGGAGCAGTACTTC. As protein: CASSFRDSSWEQYF.